Listed below are T cell receptor beta chains from one sample, sequenced in a study of blood T cell repertoires in COVID-19. TCRdb's copy holds only in-frame clones and misses some; the assay was immunoSEQ multiplex PCR. The sample lists a few hundred thousand clones, approximately 78% occurring once. Input material: PBMCs or T cells enriched from blood (not recorded which). These receptors came from a man aged 35 to 55 who had recovered from COVID-19. Both conserved end residues are trimmed from each CDR3. Each record gives: D gene, V gene, J gene, CDR3 protein. The D gene is left open where the match is weak.

>.|TRBV2|TRBJ1-6
ASSRNGGNSPLH
>.|TRBV4-1|TRBJ2-1
ASSQVGRGSYNEQF
>.|TRBV5-1|TRBJ2-1
ASSLYSPEGNEQF
>.|TRBV7-9|TRBJ1-1
ASSSDITEAF
>TRBD1|TRBV24-1|TRBJ1-3
ATSDSRGSGNTIY
>.|TRBV19|TRBJ2-6
ASSPPAGANVLT
>.|TRBV30|TRBJ1-5
AWSPQANQPQH
>TRBD2|TRBV24-1|TRBJ2-1
ATSDLETSGDNEQF
>TRBD1|TRBV6-5|TRBJ1-2
ASSFRQGSNYGYT
>TRBD2|TRBV13|TRBJ2-7
ASSPSGLYEQY
>TRBD2|TRBV10-3|TRBJ2-7
AISEPGQRGGYEQY
>TRBD2|TRBV7-6|TRBJ2-4
ASSPWTSGRLAKNIQY
>.|TRBV20-1|TRBJ2-7
SARGSYEQY
>.|TRBV27|TRBJ1-6
ASSFPGSSPLH
>.|TRBV6-5|TRBJ2-3
ASTAGSSKTDTQY
>.|TRBV30|TRBJ1-4
AWSSWTYEKLF
>TRBD1|TRBV19|TRBJ1-1
ASSIATGGPRAKNTEAF
>.|TRBV6-5|TRBJ2-5
ASSYVRGETQY